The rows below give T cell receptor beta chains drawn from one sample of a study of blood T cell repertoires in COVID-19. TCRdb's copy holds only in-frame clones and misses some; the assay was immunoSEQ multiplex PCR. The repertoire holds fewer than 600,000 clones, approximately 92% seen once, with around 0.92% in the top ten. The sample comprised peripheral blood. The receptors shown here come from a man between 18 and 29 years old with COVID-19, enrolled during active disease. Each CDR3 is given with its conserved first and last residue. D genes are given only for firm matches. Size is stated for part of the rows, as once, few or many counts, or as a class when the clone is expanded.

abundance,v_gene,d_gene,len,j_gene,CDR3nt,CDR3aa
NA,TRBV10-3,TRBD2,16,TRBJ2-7,TGTGCCATCAGTGAGGCCTTCGGCGGGAGGGCAGGGGAGCAGTACTTC,CAISEAFGGRAGEQYF
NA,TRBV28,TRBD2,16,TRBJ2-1,TGTGCCAGCAGTCCGACTAGCGCGCTGGGTCACAATGAGCAGTTCTTC,CASSPTSALGHNEQFF
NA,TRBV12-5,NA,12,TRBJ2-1,TGTGCTAGTGGTTTGGTAGCTTTTGAGCAGTTCTTC,CASGLVAFEQFF
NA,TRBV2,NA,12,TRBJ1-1,TGTGCCAGCAAGCGGGAGATGACTGAAGCTTTCTTT,CASKREMTEAFF
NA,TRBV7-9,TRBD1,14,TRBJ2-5,TGTGCCAGCAGCCCGACAGGGGGACCAGAGACCCAGTACTTC,CASSPTGGPETQYF
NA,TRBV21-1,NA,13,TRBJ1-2,TGTGCCAGCATGGGGCAGGTTTCGCATGGCTACACCTTC,CASMGQVSHGYTF
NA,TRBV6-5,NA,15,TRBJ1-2,TGTGCCAGCAGTTACTCGATTTTGGGGCGCTGGGGCTACACCTTC,CASSYSILGRWGYTF
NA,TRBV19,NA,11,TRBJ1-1,TGTGCCAGTATCCTGAGGACTGAAGCTTTCTTT,CASILRTEAFF
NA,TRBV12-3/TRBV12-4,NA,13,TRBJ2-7,TGTGCCAGCAGTCCTCGACTAGTCGACGAGCAGTACTTC,CASSPRLVDEQYF
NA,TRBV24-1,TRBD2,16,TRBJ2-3,TGTGCCACCAGTGACCCGACTAGCGTGTCCACAGATACGCAGTATTTT,CATSDPTSVSTDTQYF
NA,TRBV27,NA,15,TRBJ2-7,TGTGCCAGCAGTCCTCACGACAGGCGGACCTACGAGCAGTACTTC,CASSPHDRRTYEQYF
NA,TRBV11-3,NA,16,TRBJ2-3,TGTGCCAGCAGCTTAGATGCCTGGTCGGATAAAGAGGCGCAGTATTTT,CASSLDAWSDKEAQYF
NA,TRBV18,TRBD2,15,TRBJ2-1,TGTGCCAGCTCACCTCCCAGCGGGAGCTGGAATGAGCAGTTCTTC,CASSPPSGSWNEQFF
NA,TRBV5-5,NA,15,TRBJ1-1,TGTGCCAGCAGCGGACACCTGAACCTGAACACTGAAGCTTTCTTT,CASSGHLNLNTEAFF
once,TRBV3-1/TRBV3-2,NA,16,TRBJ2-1,TGTGCCAGCAGCCAAGATCGCGGGGTAGCTGGGAATGAGCAGTTCTTC,CASSQDRGVAGNEQFF
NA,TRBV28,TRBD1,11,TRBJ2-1,TGTGCCAGCAGAGACAGGGACGAGCAGTTCTTC,CASRDRDEQFF
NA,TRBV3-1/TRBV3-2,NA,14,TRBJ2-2,TGTGCCAGCAGCCAGGGGAAGGAGGCCGGGGAGCTGTTTTTT,CASSQGKEAGELFF
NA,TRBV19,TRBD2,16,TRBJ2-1,TGTGCCAGTAGTTTCTCGGGACTAGCGTTATACAATGAGCAGTTCTTC,CASSFSGLALYNEQFF
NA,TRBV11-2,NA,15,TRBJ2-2,TGTGCCAGCAGCTCCCCGGGACTTCGGACCGGGGAGCTGTTTTTT,CASSSPGLRTGELFF
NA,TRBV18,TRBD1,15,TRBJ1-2,TGTGCCAGCTCACCAGGGACAGGGGGGTCTGGTGGCTACACCTTC,CASSPGTGGSGGYTF
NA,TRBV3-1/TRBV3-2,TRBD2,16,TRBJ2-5,TGTGCCAGCAGCCTAGGGACTAGCGGGGCCCCAGAGACCCAGTACTTC,CASSLGTSGAPETQYF
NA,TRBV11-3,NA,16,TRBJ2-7,TGTGCCAGCAGCTCGGGGGAGGGGGGGGCGGACTACGAGCAGTACTTC,CASSSGEGGADYEQYF
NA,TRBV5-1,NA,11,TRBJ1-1,TGCGCCAGCATTCAGGGGACTGAAGCTTTCTTT,CASIQGTEAFF
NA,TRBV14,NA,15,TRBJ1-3,TGTGCCAGCAGCGATGGGACAAGTCCTGGAAACACCATATATTTT,CASSDGTSPGNTIYF
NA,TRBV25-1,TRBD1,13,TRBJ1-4,TGTGCCACTACGGGACAGGGTAATGAAAAACTGTTTTTT,CATTGQGNEKLFF